The 10 T cell receptor beta chains below come from one sample, sequenced in a study of T cells in Graves' hyperthyroidism and ophthalmopathy. RNA transcripts served as the template for amplifying TCR beta CDR3 regions. HTBI primers were used for first-round RT-PCR of the TCR CDR3. MiXCR was run by TCRdb on the multiplex PCR reads, yielding one entry per CDR3 protein. Of 300,000 to 400,000 distinct CDR3 sequences listed, around 13% are singletons. Sequenced material: blood. The receptor set was obtained from a woman aged 25 to 45 with Graves' hyperthyroidism.

This clonotype was recorded a few times. V gene TRBV9 combines with J gene TRBJ2-7, with a weak D call TRBD1 (5 bases). Trimming took off 4 bases at V and 1 base at J, with 12 bases between the two ends. This CDR3 is built from 14 residues. Germline loops: CDR1 SGDLS, CDR2 YYNGEE. CDR3 in amino acids: CASSPQASSYEQYF. The CDR3 DNA sequence: TGTGCCAGCAGCCCACAGGCCTCATCCTACGAGCAGTACTTC.

This clonotype was found a few times. The chain employs TRBV15 and TRBJ2-5; D may be TRBD1 or TRBD2 (5 bases each). Between the trimmed V and J ends, which lost 4 bases and 4 bases, there was a span of 13 bases. CDR3 size: 14 residues. The V gene's germline CDR1 is LNHNV and CDR2 YYDKDF (reference sequence). CDR3 coding DNA: TGTGCCACCAGCATCGGGACCCTGGGAGAGACCCAGTACTTC. Translation: CATSIGTLGETQYF.

This clonotype was detected ten times or more. This chain joins TRBV28 and TRBJ2-7; 8 bases map to TRBD1. Germline CDR1 is MDHEN and CDR2 is SYDVKM. This CDR3 spans 15 amino acids. V lost 3 bases to trimming and J lost 4 bases; unmatched junction nucleotides: 8. The CDR3 sequence is CASSLARTGKYEQYF. The CDR3 nucleotides read TGTGCCAGCAGTTTGGCAAGGACAGGGAAGTACGAGCAGTACTTC. The complete variable domain, with remaining parts taken from reference TRBV28 and TRBJ2-7, reads DVKVTQSSRYLVKRTGEKVFLECVQDMDHENMFWYRQDPGLGLRLIYFSYDVKMKEKGDIPEGYSVSREKKERFSLILESASTNQTSMYLCASSLARTGKYEQYFGPGTRLTVT.

There are a few counts of this clonotype. The V and J genes are TRBV29-1 and TRBJ2-5; D is ambiguous. Trimming removed 7 bases from V and 2 bases from J, with 11 bases in between. The CDR3 runs 12 residues. Germline V gene data show CDR1 as SQVTM and CDR2 as ANQGSEA. The CDR3 sequence: CSAWLLQETQYF. The DNA for the CDR3 is TGCAGCGCATGGCTACTACAAGAGACCCAGTACTTC.

At least ten counts were recorded for this clonotype. The chain has TRBV7-8 and TRBJ2-5; D gene unclear. In germline, CDR1 is SGHVS, CDR2 FQNEAQ. The CDR3 sequence is 14 residues long. V dropped 5 bases and J dropped 4 bases, with 14 bases sitting between them. CDR3 residues: CASSPTAPGETQYF. The DNA of the CDR3 is TGTGCCAGCAGCCCGACCGCCCCGGGAGAGACCCAGTACTTC.

Concerning this clonotype: Germline is not matched at one junction end, which may reflect a read error. The rearrangement uses TRBV5-1 and TRBJ2-4; D not resolved. The CDR3 totals 17 residues. Germline assignment: CDR1 SGHRS and CDR2 YFSETQ. The CDR3, as DNA: TGCGCCAGCAGCTTGGTTGGGGATTCCCCAAAAAGAAACACTCAGTACTTC. Protein: CASSLVGDSPKRNTQYF.

This clonotype was seen a few times. This chain connects TRBV6-1 to TRBJ2-2, with unresolved D. The CDR3 is made up of 13 amino acids. The V gene lost 4 bases and the J gene lost 6 bases, with 9 bases spanning the gap. Germline values: CDR1 MNHNS, CDR2 SASEGT. CDR3 region: CASSGRGAGELFF. CDR3 in DNA: TGTGCCAGCAGTGGACGTGGGGCCGGGGAGCTGTTTTTT.

This clonotype was observed at least ten times. The chain couples TRBV20-1 to TRBJ1-1, with D possibly being TRBD1 (5 bases). Looked up from germline, CDR1 is DFQATT and CDR2 is SNEGSKA (reference sequence). The CDR3 totals 16 residues. Trimming stripped 3 bases from V and 1 base from J, with 18 bases between. In nucleotides, the CDR3 is TGCAGTGCTAGCCCCAGAGGGAGGGGATGGAACACTGAAGCTTTCTTT. Residues: CSASPRGRGWNTEAFF.

In its sample, this clonotype was seen many times. This chain uses TRBV29-1 with TRBJ2-1; D not resolved. The germline CDR1 and CDR2 sequences are SQVTM and ANQGSEA. The CDR3 consists of 13 residues. V lost 0 bases and J lost 6, with 9 bases in between. CDR3 region: CSVEDPRTNEQFF. Here the CDR3 DNA reads TGCAGCGTTGAAGATCCCCGAACCAATGAGCAGTTCTTC.

This clonotype was counted many times. The J gene is TRBJ1-1, the V gene TRBV20-1, with a tentative D call TRBD1 (5 bases). V was pared by 3 bases and J by 1 base, with 21 bases between. Germline CDR1 DFQATT, CDR2 SNEGSKA (reference sequence). CDR3 length equals 17 residues. The chain's CDR3 is CSASLFGSGAGNTEAFF. The CDR3 DNA reads as TGCAGTGCTAGTTTGTTCGGCAGCGGGGCTGGGAACACTGAAGCTTTCTTT.